This T cell receptor beta chain came from a study of CD8 T cells in ankylosing spondylitis. General study results and limits: Those disease-linked clones were CD8+; they were also relatively rare in peripheral blood. Earlier studies detected some motif variants in reactive arthritis synovial fluid and blood. Among TCR beta sequences, a motif of 7 to 9 highly homologous variants appeared characteristic of ankylosing spondylitis blood.

CDR3 length equals 12 residues. Trimming cost V 6 bases and J 0 bases, with 3 bases left between them. The germline gives CDR1 MNHEY, CDR2 SVGEGT. One entry per CDR3 protein, called by TCRdb with MiXCR from the 5' RACE reads. The sample includes over 450,000 distinct CDR3 sequences, over 9.5% seen only once; the top ten take nearly 7%. For this clonotype: Its antigen is still unknown.

The sequencing sample was made of blood, either unsorted or a sorted T cell fraction (not recorded which). This clonotype originated in a male donor with ankylosing spondylitis. The rearrangement joins TRBV6-2 or TRBV6-3 to TRBJ2-4; no firm D call. CDR3 in amino acids: CASSTAKNIQYF. CDR3 nucleotide sequence: TGTGCCAGCAGCACAGCCAAAAACATTCAGTACTTC.